These 19 T cell receptor beta chains came from one sample sequenced in a study of control samples from healthy donors and cancer patients. The assay was immunoSEQ multiplex PCR, and TCRdb's table has in-frame clones only and misses some. This sample carries some 140,000 clones, roughly 94% of them seen once, and the ten largest clones take approximately 15%. The sequenced sample was PBMCs. These receptors were taken from a man aged 60-69 years with colorectal cancer.

This clone was seen a single time. The sample has other DNA sequences that encode this CDR3 too. V usage is TRBV9 and J usage is TRBJ2-2, with 8 bases matching TRBD1. V dropped 4 bases and J dropped 5; count of bases not matched to a gene: 4. The CDR3 covers 14 residues. In germline, CDR1 is SGDLS, CDR2 YYNGEE. The CDR3 is CASSSGGWTGELFF. CDR3 in DNA: TGTGCCAGCAGCTCAGGGGGCTGGACCGGGGAGCTGTTTTTT. Full variable domain (rest looked up from reference TRBV9 and TRBJ2-2): DSGVTQTPKHLITATGQRVTLRCSPRSGDLSVYWYQQSLDQGLQFLIQYYNGEERAKGNILERFSAQQFPDLHSELNLSSLELGDSALYFCASSSGGWTGELFFGEGSRLTVL.

This clone was recorded only once. This chain connects TRBV5-6 to TRBJ1-5, with a tentative D call TRBD1 (6 bases). V was shortened by 0 bases and J by 1 base, with 8 bases between the two germline ends. The CDR3 runs 15 residues. Germline loops: CDR1 SGHDT, CDR2 YYEEEE. CDR3 nucleotide sequence: TGTGCCAGCAGCTTGGGCAGGGGAAGCAATCAGCCCCAGCATTTT. Translated, it gives CASSLGRGSNQPQHF.

With regard to this clone: The limits of the CDR3 on the DNA are not certain, so only TCRdb's listed CDR3 is given. The chain couples TRBV28 to TRBJ1-2. Germline CDR1 MDHEN, CDR2 SYDVKM. The CDR3 is 15 amino acids long, termini counted. This chain's CDR3 is CASSTSSVTNYGYTF.

This rearrangement joins TRBV20-1 to TRBJ2-5; D gene uncertain. CDR1 DFQATT and CDR2 SNEGSKA come from the germline V gene (reference sequence). With 3 bases removed from V and 4 bases from J, the gap between germline ends came to 6 bases. There are 11 residues in the CDR3. CDR3 loop: CSASKGETQYF. The DNA for the CDR3 is TGCAGTGCTAGTAAGGGAGAGACCCAGTACTTC.

This clone was seen only once. The V call is TRBV12-3 or TRBV12-4, the J call TRBJ2-5; 7 nucleotides align to TRBD1. CDR3 length equals 12 residues. J gave up 7 bases and V 2 bases, and 1 base lay outside the gene matches. The CDR3 spells CASSLSGGTQYF. In DNA form, the CDR3 reads TGTGCCAGCAGTTTATCAGGGGGGACCCAGTACTTC.

The chain carries TRBV7-2 and TRBJ2-7, with D perhaps being TRBD1 or TRBD2 (5 bases each). V was clipped by 2 bases and J by 4 bases, with 15 bases between them. Germline V gives CDR1 SGHTA, CDR2 FQGNSA. CDR3 length equals 15 residues. The CDR3 region is CASSLKAGWTYEQYF. The CDR3 DNA reads TGTGCCAGCAGCTTAAAGGCAGGGTGGACTTACGAGCAGTACTTC.

This chain joins TRBV10-1 and TRBJ2-3; weak D call: TRBD1 (5 bases). This CDR3 is 14 amino acids long. The germline V gene has CDR1 WNHNN and CDR2 SYGVQD (reference sequence). V dropped 3 bases and J dropped 2 bases, with 9 bases sitting between them. The CDR3 protein is CASSDYRSTDTQYF. The CDR3, as DNA: TGCGCCAGCAGTGATTACAGGTCCACAGATACGCAGTATTTT.

J is TRBJ2-7 and V is TRBV19, with TRBD1 identical over 8 bases. CDR3 size: 13 residues. Germline trimming cut 9 bases from V and 0 bases from J; bases unmatched to any gene: 4. The germline V gene encodes CDR1 LNHDA and CDR2 SQIVND (reference sequence). The CDR3 DNA is TGTGCCAGCGGACAGGGAAGCTCCTACGAGCAGTACTTC. Protein: CASGQGSSYEQYF. The entire variable domain, with the rest obtained from reference TRBV19 and TRBJ2-7, is as follows: DGGITQSPKYLFRKEGQNVTLSCEQNLNHDAMYWYRQDPGQGLRLIYYSQIVNDFQKGDIAEGYSVSREKKESFPLTVTSAQKNPTAFYLCASGQGSSYEQYFGPGTRLTVT.

This clone was picked up one time. This chain joins TRBV10-3 and TRBJ2-5; either TRBD1 or TRBD2 may fit D (5 bases each). Per germline, CDR1 ENHRY and CDR2 SYGVKD. The CDR3 contains 17 residues. V was pared by 5 bases and J by 0 bases, with 19 bases between. The CDR3 protein is CAISPVPGTDDQETQYF. DNA of the CDR3: TGTGCCATCAGTCCTGTTCCCGGGACGGATGACCAAGAGACCCAGTACTTC.

The chain has TRBV9 and TRBJ1-3; 7 nucleotides align to TRBD1. V lost 3 bases and J lost 0; bases outside the gene matches: 3. CDR3 length equals 15 residues. From germline, CDR1 is SGDLS and CDR2 YYNGEE. The CDR3 sequence: CASSAGTDSGNTIYF. The DNA for the CDR3 is TGTGCCAGCAGCGCCGGGACAGACTCTGGAAACACCATATATTTT. The variable domain in full, completed from reference TRBV9 and TRBJ1-3, reads DSGVTQTPKHLITATGQRVTLRCSPRSGDLSVYWYQQSLDQGLQFLIQYYNGEERAKGNILERFSAQQFPDLHSELNLSSLELGDSALYFCASSAGTDSGNTIYFGEGSWLTVV.

The chain links TRBV3-1 (or the pseudogene TRBV3-2) to TRBJ1-1; 8 bases align to TRBD1. The CDR3 contains 14 residues. V gave up 4 bases and J gave up 1 base; unmatched junction bases: 2. Germline CDR1 and CDR2: LGHDT and YNNKEL (reference sequence). In DNA form, the CDR3 reads TGTGCCAGCAGCCGCGGGACAGGGAACACTGAAGCTTTCTTT. The encoded protein is CASSRGTGNTEAFF.

This chain links TRBV3-1 (or the pseudogene TRBV3-2) with TRBJ2-5; the match to TRBD2 covers 9 bases. Germline V lookup: CDR1 LGHDT, CDR2 YNNKEL (reference sequence). This CDR3 has 14 residues. Trimming took 0 bases from V and 7 from J; bases not matched to a gene: 3. CDR3 residues: CASSQDSGGGTQYF. The DNA for the CDR3 is TGTGCCAGCAGCCAAGATAGCGGGGGCGGGACCCAGTACTTC.

The chain is built from TRBV29-1 and TRBJ2-2; perhaps D is TRBD1 or TRBD2 (5 bases each). There are 11 residues in the CDR3. Between the trimmed V and J ends, which lost 6 bases and 3 bases, there was a span of 5 bases. The germline gives CDR1 SQVTM, CDR2 ANQGSEA. Written as DNA, the CDR3 is TGCAGCGTGGGGGACACCGGGGAGCTGTTTTTT. It specifies CSVGDTGELFF.

The chain is built from TRBV6-2 or TRBV6-3 and TRBJ2-5, with TRBD2 matching 7 bases. This CDR3 has 13 amino acids. V trimming: 5 bases; J trimming: 4 bases; junction bases outside the gene matches: 4. The V gene's germline CDR1 is MNHEY and CDR2 SVGEGT. The CDR3 nucleotides read TGTGCCAGCAGTAGCGGGGTATCAGAGACCCAGTACTTC. Its protein product is CASSSGVSETQYF.

The chain joins TRBV9 to TRBJ2-2; tentatively, D is TRBD2 (5 bases). Germline values: CDR1 SGDLS, CDR2 YYNGEE. Trimming cost V 1 base and J 6 bases, with 16 bases left between them. The CDR3 totals 16 residues. The CDR3 protein is CASSVSLDSTAGELFF. The DNA of the CDR3 is TGTGCCAGCAGCGTAAGTCTGGACTCAACAGCCGGGGAGCTGTTTTTT.

This clone was recorded only once. The chain couples TRBV5-4 to TRBJ2-1, with D perhaps TRBD1 or TRBD2 (6 bases each). Germline assignment: CDR1 SGHNT and CDR2 YYREEE (reference sequence). V gave up 1 base and J gave up 5 bases, with 13 bases separating them. The CDR3 runs to 15 residues. DNA for the CDR3: TGTGCCAGCAGCTTGCCTGGGGGGCGAGACAATGAGCAGTTCTTC. Translated: CASSLPGGRDNEQFF.

J is TRBJ1-1 and V is TRBV5-1; D uncertain. The CDR3 extends over 15 amino acids. The germline gives CDR1 SGHRS, CDR2 YFSETQ. Trimming removed 5 bases at V and 4 bases at J, with 18 bases between. This CDR3 reads CASRSIGGRGTEAFF. DNA for the CDR3: TGCGCCAGCAGATCTATTGGTGGGCGAGGCACTGAAGCTTTCTTT.

The chain employs TRBV6-5 and TRBJ2-1; either TRBD1 or TRBD2 may supply D (5 bases each). Germline-derived CDR1 and CDR2 are MNHEY and SVGAGI. The CDR3 runs 15 residues. Trimming stripped 8 bases from V and 5 bases from J, with 19 bases between. Written as DNA, the CDR3 is TGTGCCAGCGGGCCTCGGGGCGAAGGCCACAATGAGCAGTTCTTC. It translates to CASGPRGEGHNEQFF.

The chain joins TRBV11-2 to TRBJ2-5; 7 bases are shared with TRBD1. J lost 0 bases, V lost 6 bases, and 4 bases had no gene match. CDR3 size: 14 residues. CDR1 SGHAT and CDR2 FQNNGV come from the germline V gene. Written as DNA, the CDR3 is TGTGCCAGCAGGATCAGGGGGTACCAAGAGACCCAGTACTTC. Protein product: CASRIRGYQETQYF.